One and the same sample provided the 11 T cell receptor beta chains below, sequenced in a study of blood T cell repertoires in COVID-19. Sequenced by immunoSEQ multiplex PCR; TCRdb stores in-frame clones only, minus some. Seen here are under 200,000 clones, approximately 79% observed once, and the top ten hold around 2.9%. Sequences were obtained from peripheral blood. The receptor set was obtained from an elderly woman with acute or convalescent COVID-19.

The chain combines TRBV30 with TRBJ2-7; 12 nucleotides line up with TRBD1. Germline V gene data show CDR1 as GTSNPN and CDR2 as SVGIG (reference sequence). Germline trimming cut 2 bases from V and 6 bases from J; bases unmatched to any gene: 5. This CDR3 has 14 residues. The CDR3 nucleotides are TGTGCCTGGAGTCCCGGGACAGGGGGCTTCGAGCAGTACTTC. It codes for CAWSPGTGGFEQYF. The variable domain in full, completed from reference TRBV30 and TRBJ2-7, reads SQTIHQWPATLVQPVGSPLSLECTVEGTSNPNLYWYRQAAGRGLQLLFYSVGIGQISSEVPQNLSASRPQDRQFILSSKKLLLSDSGFYLCAWSPGTGGFEQYFGPGTRLTVT.

This rearrangement joins TRBV7-9 to TRBJ1-5; no definite D call. The germline V gene encodes CDR1 SEHNR and CDR2 FQNEAQ (reference sequence). Trimming stripped 5 bases from V and 2 bases from J, with 10 bases between. There are 14 residues in the CDR3. The CDR3: CASSPTGGNQPQHF. In DNA, the CDR3 is TGTGCCAGCAGCCCTACCGGAGGCAATCAGCCCCAGCATTTT.

V is TRBV30 and J is TRBJ1-3; D is unresolved. The CDR3 contains 16 residues. CDR1 is GTSNPN and CDR2 is SVGIG in the germline V gene (reference sequence). V was pared by 0 bases and J by 0 bases, with 12 bases between. The CDR3 nucleotides are TGTGCCTGGAGTGTACTCTCGCCGAACTCTGGAAACACCATATATTTT. As protein: CAWSVLSPNSGNTIYF.

This clone was picked up a small number of times. The chain is built from TRBV4-2 and TRBJ2-1; TRBD2 matches 7 bases. J gave up 8 bases and V 1 base, and 11 bases lay outside the gene matches. The CDR3 covers 16 residues. Germline assignment: CDR1 LGHNA and CDR2 YNFKEQ. The CDR3 DNA follows: TGTGCCAGCAGCCAAGTGGGAACGGTGGGGGGGGATGAGCAGTTCTTC. As protein: CASSQVGTVGGDEQFF.

This chain joins TRBV4-3 and TRBJ2-7, with D possibly TRBD2 on 5 matching bases. The germline CDR1 and CDR2 sequences are LGHNA and YSLEER. The CDR3 runs to 14 residues. Trimming shortened V by 0 bases and J by 0 bases, and 6 bases separated the two germline ends. CDR3 DNA: TGCGCCAGCAGCCAAGACACTAGCTCCTACGAGCAGTACTTC. Its translation is CASSQDTSSYEQYF.

In this sample, this clone turned up a few times. The chain uses TRBV6-5 and TRBJ2-3; 9 bases map to TRBD1. CDR1 and CDR2 (germline): MNHEY, SVGAGI. The CDR3 runs 14 residues. V trimming: 5 bases; J trimming: 5 bases; junction bases outside the gene matches: 5. CDR3 sequence (DNA): TGTGCCAGCAGTCCTTGGACAGGGGAAGATACGCAGTATTTT. Translation: CASSPWTGEDTQYF.

V is TRBV28 and J is TRBJ2-5; D not certain. Germline V gene sequence: CDR1 MDHEN, CDR2 SYDVKM. This CDR3 comprises 12 residues. Trimming took 6 bases from V and 5 from J, leaving 10 bases between them. In DNA form, the CDR3 reads TGTGCCAGCAGGGGCGTTTGGGAGACCCAGTACTTC. It translates to CASRGVWETQYF.

The chain couples TRBV29-1 to TRBJ2-2; 10 bases are shared with TRBD2. Germline lookup yields CDR1 SQVTM and CDR2 ANQGSEA. The CDR3 length is 15 residues. The junction had 8 bases not matched to a gene; V was cut back by 7 bases and J by 3 bases. Here the CDR3 DNA reads TGCAGCGCACCTAGCGGGAGCGGTGACACCGGGGAGCTGTTTTTT. This translates into CSAPSGSGDTGELFF.

CDR3 in amino acids: CAISESADSGTQYF. Written as DNA, the CDR3 is TGTGCCATCAGTGAGTCCGCGGACTCGGGGACCCAGTACTTC. This chain uses TRBV10-3 with TRBJ2-5; tentatively, D is TRBD2 (5 bases). Germline V gene sequence: CDR1 ENHRY, CDR2 SYGVKD. With 0 bases removed from V and 7 bases from J, the gap between germline ends came to 12 bases. The CDR3 extends over 14 amino acids.

V gene TRBV29-1 combines with J gene TRBJ2-5, with a weak D call TRBD2 (6 bases). This CDR3 has 14 residues. Trimming took off 0 bases at V and 1 base at J, with 9 bases between the two ends. The germline V gene has CDR1 SQVTM and CDR2 ANQGSEA. The DNA for the CDR3 is TGCAGCGTTGAAGAGGGGGGAGTCCAAGAGACCCAGTACTTC. It specifies CSVEEGGVQETQYF.

This clone showed up just once. V and J are TRBV3-1 (or the pseudogene TRBV3-2) and TRBJ2-7, with unresolved D. The germline CDR1 and CDR2 sequences are LGHDT and YNNKEL (reference sequence). Trimming removed 3 bases at V and 4 bases at J, with 10 bases between. This CDR3 has 13 residues. This CDR3 is CASSHWSGYEQYF. In DNA form, the CDR3 reads TGTGCCAGCAGCCACTGGAGTGGTTACGAGCAGTACTTC.